This is a list of T cell receptor beta chains from one sample in a study of shared clonotypes between healthy human individuals. Only in-frame clones appear in the TCRdb table, and some are missing; sequencing was by immunoSEQ multiplex PCR. The sample records 950,000 to 1,100,000 clones, approximately 80% being singletons. Sequencing used memory CD4+ T cells from PBMCs. These receptors were taken from a man aged 18-30 years in good health. Some clones in this sample may be carry-over from other donors' samples. Both conserved end residues are part of each CDR3. The D gene is left open where the match is weak. Clone size is shown for a subset of rows, as once, few, many or a class of expanded clone.

d_call clone_size j_call v_call cdr3_aa cdr3_nt
TRBD1 - TRBJ2-3 TRBV11-2 CASSNRGTGGTDTQYF TGTGCCAGCAGCAATAGAGGGACAGGGGGAACAGATACGCAGTATTTT
TRBD1 - TRBJ2-7 TRBV6-1 CASGPTGGIHEQYF TGTGCCAGCGGGCCGACAGGGGGAATCCACGAGCAGTACTTC
TRBD1 - TRBJ1-3 TRBV11-2 CASSLNRGTTSGNTIYF TGTGCCAGCAGCTTAAACAGGGGGACAACCTCTGGAAACACCATATATTTT
- - TRBJ1-1 TRBV9 CASSVNLGYTEAFF TGTGCCAGCAGTGTTAACCTAGGGTACACTGAAGCTTTCTTT
- once TRBJ1-4 TRBV5-4 CASSFGGGRLTNEKLFF TGTGCCAGCAGCTTCGGAGGGGGGAGGCTAACTAATGAAAAACTGTTTTTT
TRBD2 - TRBJ2-1 TRBV27 CASSPVAGGLDNEQFF TGTGCCAGCAGTCCCGTAGCGGGAGGGCTTGACAATGAGCAGTTCTTC
- few TRBJ1-5 TRBV2 CASSDQGIQPQHF TGTGCCAGCAGTGATCAGGGGATTCAGCCCCAGCATTTT
TRBD1 - TRBJ1-5 TRBV15 CATSSGEGGQPQHF TGTGCCACCAGCAGTGGGGAAGGGGGCCAGCCCCAGCATTTT
- - TRBJ1-1 TRBV6-6 CASSYSSGYGTEAFF TGTGCCAGCAGTTACTCGTCAGGGTACGGCACTGAAGCTTTCTTT
- - TRBJ1-1 TRBV6-1 CASSEGAEAFF TGTGCCAGCAGTGAGGGAGCTGAAGCTTTCTTT
- - TRBJ2-3 TRBV28 CASSARTDTQYF TGTGCCAGCAGCGCGCGCACAGATACGCAGTATTTT
TRBD1 - TRBJ2-2 TRBV9 CASTTGGGQGSNTGELFF TGTGCCAGCACCACCGGAGGGGGACAGGGGTCGAACACCGGGGAGCTGTTTTTT
TRBD2 few TRBJ2-3 TRBV4-1 CASSQWGTSGSTDTQYF TGCGCCAGCAGCCAATGGGGGACTAGCGGGAGCACAGATACGCAGTATTTT
- - TRBJ2-1 TRBV7-9 CASSLEHEQFF TGTGCCAGCAGCTTAGAACATGAGCAGTTCTTC
- - TRBJ1-2 TRBV18 CASSPRSRATLYGYTF TGTGCCAGCTCACCACGGAGCAGGGCGACCCTCTATGGCTACACCTTC
- - TRBJ2-7 TRBV6-5 CATRSSGDFREQYF TGTGCCACCAGGTCTAGTGGGGACTTCCGCGAGCAGTACTTC
TRBD2 - TRBJ2-3 TRBV7-9 CASSSRTSGSATDTQYF TGTGCCAGCAGCTCTCGGACTAGCGGGAGTGCGACAGACACGCAGTATTTT
TRBD1 - TRBJ1-3 TRBV30 CAWRTTGNTIYF TGTGCCTGGAGAACGACAGGGAACACCATATATTTT
- - TRBJ2-7 TRBV5-1 CASSLALSAYEQYF TGCGCCAGCAGCTTGGCTTTGTCCGCGTACGAGCAGTACTTC
- - TRBJ2-7 TRBV6-5 CASKAMLAYPEQYF TGTGCCAGCAAGGCCATGTTAGCGTATCCCGAGCAGTACTTC
- - TRBJ2-1 TRBV5-1 CASRSGGGGTSYNEQFF TGCGCCAGCAGATCAGGCGGGGGCGGAACTAGCTACAATGAGCAGTTCTTC
- - TRBJ2-7 TRBV10-3 CATGRTEAYEQYF TGTGCCACCGGCCGGACAGAGGCCTACGAGCAGTACTTC
- - TRBJ2-2 TRBV14 CASSQILGRDTGELFF TGTGCCAGCAGCCAAATACTCGGCAGGGATACCGGGGAGCTGTTTTTT
- - TRBJ1-5 TRBV6-1 CASSEGGTLNQPQHF TGTGCCAGCAGTGAAGGGGGGACACTGAATCAGCCCCAGCATTTT
TRBD1 - TRBJ1-2 TRBV5-1 CASSADRRGYTF TGCGCCAGCAGCGCGGACAGGCGTGGCTACACCTTC
- - TRBJ2-3 TRBV7-2 CASSLPATQYF TGTGCCAGCAGCTTGCCTGCAACGCAGTATTTT
TRBD2 - TRBJ2-1 TRBV5-1 CASSLGGSPSYNEQFF TGCGCCAGCAGCTTGGGCGGGAGCCCCTCCTACAATGAGCAGTTCTTC
TRBD2 - TRBJ2-5 TRBV7-8 CASSSGIAGETQYF TGTGCCAGCAGCTCCGGGATAGCGGGAGAGACCCAGTACTTC
- - TRBJ2-1 TRBV9 CASSVDQGSYNEQFF TGTGCCAGCAGCGTAGATCAGGGGTCCTACAATGAGCAGTTCTTC
- - TRBJ2-3 TRBV9 CASSPPGSTDTQYF TGTGCCAGCAGCCCACCGGGAAGCACAGATACGCAGTATTTT
TRBD2 - TRBJ2-3 TRBV10-2 CASTYGVAGVADTQYF TGCGCCAGCACTTACGGGGTAGCGGGAGTGGCAGATACGCAGTATTTT
TRBD1 - TRBJ2-2 TRBV5-1 CASSSPGQTNTGELFF TGCGCCAGCAGCTCCCCGGGACAGACTAACACCGGGGAGCTGTTTTTT
TRBD2 - TRBJ2-3 TRBV28 CASSPAGGMTDTQYF TGTGCCAGCAGTCCAGCGGGAGGGATGACAGATACGCAGTATTTT
- - TRBJ1-2 TRBV30 CAWSVRYGYTF TGTGCCTGGAGTGTACGCTATGGCTACACCTTC
- - TRBJ2-5 TRBV9 CASSRARSQETQYF TGTGCCAGCAGCAGAGCTAGGAGCCAAGAGACCCAGTACTTC
- - TRBJ2-5 TRBV6-5 CASSYGRTQYF TGTGCCAGCAGTTACGGCCGGACCCAGTACTTC
- - TRBJ2-2 TRBV14 CASSPIGGGLTGELFF TGTGCCAGCAGCCCCATAGGTGGAGGCCTCACCGGGGAGCTGTTTTTT
- - TRBJ2-5 TRBV5-6 CASSLWRGETQYF TGTGCCAGCAGCTTGTGGCGGGGTGAGACCCAGTACTTC
TRBD2 - TRBJ2-4 TRBV10-1 CASSESTWETGGIQYF TGCGCCAGCAGTGAGTCGACATGGGAAACGGGGGGCATTCAGTACTTC
TRBD2 few TRBJ2-3 TRBV7-8 CASSLTHPRAGGDTQYF TGTGCCAGCAGCTTGACCCACCCTCGGGCGGGAGGTGATACGCAGTATTTT
- - TRBJ2-3 TRBV5-1 CASSLGHPSDTQYF TGCGCCAGCAGCCTCGGACATCCCTCAGATACGCAGTATTTT
TRBD1 - TRBJ2-7 TRBV4-1 CASSQVRTGTVQYF TGCGCCAGCAGCCAAGTACGGACAGGGACGGTGCAGTACTTC
- - TRBJ2-5 TRBV2 CASTQDIQETQYF TGTGCCAGCACCCAGGACATTCAAGAGACCCAGTACTTC
- - TRBJ2-2 TRBV7-3 CASRVDGRNTGELFF TGTGCCAGCAGAGTAGACGGAAGAAACACCGGGGAGCTGTTTTTT
- once TRBJ2-7 TRBV19 CATRRGAGVYEQYF TGTGCCACCCGCCGAGGGGCAGGGGTCTACGAGCAGTACTTC
TRBD1 - TRBJ1-4 TRBV10-3 CATGQQGAREKLFF TGTGCCACCGGGCAACAGGGGGCGCGAGAAAAACTGTTTTTT
TRBD2 - TRBJ2-7 TRBV6-1 CASSEAGLAGIYEQYF TGTGCCAGCAGTGAAGCGGGCCTAGCGGGAATCTACGAGCAGTACTTC
TRBD2 - TRBJ2-2 TRBV7-7 CASSPSAGANTGELFF TGTGCCAGCAGCCCGAGTGCGGGAGCGAACACCGGGGAGCTGTTTTTT
- - TRBJ2-7 TRBV4-3 CASSQDFMGSYEQYF TGCGCCAGCAGCCAAGATTTCATGGGTAGCTACGAGCAGTACTTC
TRBD2 once TRBJ2-2 TRBV5-1 CASTPGLTNTGELFF TGCGCCAGCACTCCGGGACTAACGAACACCGGGGAGCTGTTTTTT
- - TRBJ2-2 TRBV6-1 CASSEVITLQFGELFF TGTGCCAGCAGTGAAGTCATCACCCTCCAGTTCGGGGAGCTGTTTTTT
- - TRBJ2-5 TRBV4-3 CASSPSRYQETQYF TGCGCCAGCAGCCCTTCTAGGTACCAAGAGACCCAGTACTTC
- - TRBJ1-5 TRBV28 CGTLDRSYSNQPQHF TGTGGGACTTTGGACAGAAGCTATAGCAATCAGCCCCAGCATTTT
- - TRBJ2-1 TRBV10-2 CASSVIGLSEQFF TGCGCCAGCAGTGTCATTGGTCTAAGTGAGCAGTTCTTC
- - TRBJ2-6 TRBV30 CAWRRIKAGANVLTF TGTGCCTGGAGGAGGATTAAAGCTGGGGCCAACGTCCTGACTTTC